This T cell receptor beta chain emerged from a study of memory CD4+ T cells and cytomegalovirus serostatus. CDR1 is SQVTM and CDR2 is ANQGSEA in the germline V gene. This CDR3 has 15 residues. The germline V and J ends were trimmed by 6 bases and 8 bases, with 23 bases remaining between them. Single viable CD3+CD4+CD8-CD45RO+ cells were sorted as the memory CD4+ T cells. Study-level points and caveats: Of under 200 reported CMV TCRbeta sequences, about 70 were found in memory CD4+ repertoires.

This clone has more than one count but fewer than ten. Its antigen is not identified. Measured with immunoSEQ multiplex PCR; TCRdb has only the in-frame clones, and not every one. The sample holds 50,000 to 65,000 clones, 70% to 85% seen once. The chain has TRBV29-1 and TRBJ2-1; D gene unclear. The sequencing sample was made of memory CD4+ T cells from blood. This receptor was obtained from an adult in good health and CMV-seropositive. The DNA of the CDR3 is TGCAGCGTCCTACGACTGGTTGGGCTACAATATGAGCAGTTCTTC. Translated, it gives CSVLRLVGLQYEQFF.